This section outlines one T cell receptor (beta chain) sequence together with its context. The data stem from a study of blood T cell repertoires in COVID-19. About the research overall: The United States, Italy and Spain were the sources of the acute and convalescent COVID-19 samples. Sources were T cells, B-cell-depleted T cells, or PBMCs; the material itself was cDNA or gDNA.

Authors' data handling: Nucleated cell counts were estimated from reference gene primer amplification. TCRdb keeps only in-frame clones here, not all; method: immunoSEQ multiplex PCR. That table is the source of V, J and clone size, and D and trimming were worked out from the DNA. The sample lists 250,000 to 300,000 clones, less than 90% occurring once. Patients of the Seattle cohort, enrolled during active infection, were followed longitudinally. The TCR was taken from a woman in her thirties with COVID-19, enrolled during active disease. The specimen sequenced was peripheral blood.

The CDR3 DNA reads as TGTGCCAGTAGCCCAGGACTTCTAATTGCCGCAACTAATGAAAAACTGTTTTTT. Translated, it gives CASSPGLLIAATNEKLFF. This rearrangement joins TRBV19 to TRBJ1-4; D call uncertain. The CDR3 runs to 18 residues. Trimming took off 6 bases at V and 0 bases at J, with 20 bases between the two ends. Germline CDR1 is LNHDA and CDR2 is SQIVND (reference sequence). The whole variable domain, remainder taken from reference TRBV19 and TRBJ1-4, is DGGITQSPKYLFRKEGQNVTLSCEQNLNHDAMYWYRQDPGQGLRLIYYSQIVNDFQKGDIAEGYSVSREKKESFPLTVTSAQKNPTAFYLCASSPGLLIAATNEKLFFGSGTQLSVL.